This T cell receptor (beta chain) was found in a study of CD8+CD57+ T cells in acquired aplastic anemia. The patients chosen for sequencing had shown expansion of CD8+CD57+ cells (detected by flow cytometry). V dropped 4 bases and J dropped 5; count of bases not matched to a gene: 7. The length of the CDR3 is 15 residues. In germline, CDR1 is SSHAT, CDR2 FNYEAQ (reference sequence). This clonotype has ten or more counts. Template material for TCR beta VDJ and CDR3 profiling consisted of genomic DNA. TCRdb analysed the reads with MiXCR anew, one entry per CDR3 protein. The sample holds around 150,000 distinct CDR3 sequences, roughly 43% seen once.

The specimen was sorted CD4+, CD8+, or CD8+CD57+ T cells (not recorded which) from PBMCs. The chain combines TRBV7-7 with TRBJ2-1, with 8 bases lining up with TRBD2. The TCR comes from a human donor with aplastic anemia. CDR3 loop: CASSSVAGMNNEQFF. In DNA form, the CDR3 reads TGTGCCAGCAGCTCCGTAGCGGGGATGAACAATGAGCAGTTCTTC.